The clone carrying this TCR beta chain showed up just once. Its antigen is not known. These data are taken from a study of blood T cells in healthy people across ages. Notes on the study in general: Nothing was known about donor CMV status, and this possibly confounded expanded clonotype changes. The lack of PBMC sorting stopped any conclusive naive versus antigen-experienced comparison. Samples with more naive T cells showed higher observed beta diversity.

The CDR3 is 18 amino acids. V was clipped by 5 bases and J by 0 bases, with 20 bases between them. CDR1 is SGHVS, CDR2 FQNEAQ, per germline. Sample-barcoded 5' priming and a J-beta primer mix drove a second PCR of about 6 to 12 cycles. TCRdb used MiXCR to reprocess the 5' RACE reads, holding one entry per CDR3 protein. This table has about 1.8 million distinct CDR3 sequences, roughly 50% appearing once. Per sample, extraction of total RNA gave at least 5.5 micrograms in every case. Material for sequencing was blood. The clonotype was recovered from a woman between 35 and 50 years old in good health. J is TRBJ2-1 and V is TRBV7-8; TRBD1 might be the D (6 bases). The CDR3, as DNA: TGTGCCAGCAGCCCTAGTAGGGGGTTTTCGAACTCCTACAATGAGCAGTTCTTC. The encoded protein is CASSPSRGFSNSYNEQFF. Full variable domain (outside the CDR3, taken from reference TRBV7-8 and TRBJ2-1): GAGVSQSPRYKVAKRGQDVALRCDPISGHVSLFWYQQALGQGPEFLTYFQNEAQLDKSGLPSDRFFAERPEGSVSTLKIQRTQQEDSAVYLCASSPSRGFSNSYNEQFFGPGTRLTVL.